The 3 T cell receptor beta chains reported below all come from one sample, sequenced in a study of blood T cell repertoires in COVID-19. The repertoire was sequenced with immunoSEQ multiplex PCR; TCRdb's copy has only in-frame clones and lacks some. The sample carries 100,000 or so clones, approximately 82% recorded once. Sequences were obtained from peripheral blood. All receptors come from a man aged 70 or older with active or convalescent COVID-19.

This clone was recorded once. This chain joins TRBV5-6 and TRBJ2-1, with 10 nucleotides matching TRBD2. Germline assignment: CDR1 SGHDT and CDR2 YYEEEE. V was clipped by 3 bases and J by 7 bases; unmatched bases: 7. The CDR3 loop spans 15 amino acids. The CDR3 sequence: CASSSLLAGRNEQFF. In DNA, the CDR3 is TGTGCCAGCAGCTCTTTACTAGCGGGGAGGAATGAGCAGTTCTTC.

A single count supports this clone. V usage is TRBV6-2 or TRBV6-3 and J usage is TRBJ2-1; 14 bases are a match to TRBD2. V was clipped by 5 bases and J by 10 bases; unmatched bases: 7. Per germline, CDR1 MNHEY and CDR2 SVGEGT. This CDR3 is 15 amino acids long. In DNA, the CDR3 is TGTGCCAGCAGTCACCGACTAGCGGGGGGGGGAGAGCAGTTCTTC. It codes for CASSHRLAGGGEQFF.

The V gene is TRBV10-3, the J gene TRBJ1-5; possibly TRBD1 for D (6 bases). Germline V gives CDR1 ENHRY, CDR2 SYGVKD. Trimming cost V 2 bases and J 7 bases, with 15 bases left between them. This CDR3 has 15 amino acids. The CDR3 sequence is CAISERAGENQPQHF. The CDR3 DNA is TGTGCCATCAGTGAGAGGGCAGGGGAGAACCAGCCCCAGCATTTT.